These 14 T cell receptor beta chains share one sample of origin, sequenced in a study of blood T cells in healthy people across ages (dated by TCRdb to between 2014 and 2016). Library method: 5' RACE. The run used an Illumina HiSeq 2500. A second PCR of roughly 7 to 11 cycles was performed with a sample-barcoded 5' primer and a J-beta primer mix. In-frame beta chains were kept once TCRdb had trimmed the public reads at Q25 with fastp and called clones with MiXCR. Each entry merges the rows of one CDR3 protein and shows their most common DNA and genes. Recorded for this sample are about 640,000 distinct CDR3 sequences; roughly three fifths of them occurred a single time. Roughly 34% of the sample rests with the top ten. The material sequenced was blood. Receptor source: a man aged 60 to 69 in good health.

The chain recombines TRBV5-1 with TRBJ2-4; TRBD1 matches at 9 bases. The J call is doubtful: the DNA matches TRBJ2-7 better. Germline V gene lookup returns CDR1 SGHRS and CDR2 YFSETQ. This CDR3 contains 13 residues. This chain's CDR3 is CASSGTGLFEQYF. The CDR3 bases are TGCGCCAGCAGCGGGACAGGGTTGTTCGAGCAGTACTTC.

This clonotype showed up just once. The chain carries TRBV29-1 and TRBJ2-3, with D possibly being TRBD2 (7 bases). CDR1 SQVTM and CDR2 ANQGSEA come from the germline V gene. Trimming stripped 6 bases from V and 0 bases from J, with 16 bases between. The CDR3 is 15 residues long. The CDR3 loop reads CSVAEGGTSTDTQYF. CDR3 DNA sequence: TGCAGCGTCGCCGAGGGGGGGACTAGCACAGATACGCAGTATTTT.

Note on this clonotype: A much larger clone differs by one base, so this may be a read error. The CDR3 DNA follows: TGTGTCAGCAGCGTAGCCCCCGGGTCCACCTACGAGCAGTACTTC. It codes for CVSSVAPGSTYEQYF. This chain connects TRBV9 to TRBJ2-7; D is ambiguous. Germline lookup yields CDR1 SGDLS and CDR2 YYNGEE. The CDR3 is made up of 15 amino acids.

The rearrangement uses TRBV5-1 and TRBJ2-6; no clear D gene. Germline V gene data show CDR1 as SGHRS and CDR2 as YFSETQ. V gave up 0 bases and J gave up 6 bases, with 10 bases separating them. This CDR3 comprises 15 residues. CDR3 sequence: CASSLGPSEANVLTF. The DNA of the CDR3 is TGCGCCAGCAGCTTGGGGCCTTCGGAGGCCAACGTCCTGACTTTC. The full variable domain, in which reference TRBV5-1 and TRBJ2-6 provide the parts outside the CDR3, is KAGVTQTPRYLIKTRGQQVTLSCSPISGHRSVSWYQQTPGQGLQFLFEYFSETQRNKGNFPGRFSGRQFSNSRSEMNVSTLELGDSALYLCASSLGPSEANVLTFGAGSRLTVL.

Only a few counts were recorded for this clonotype. CDR3 in DNA: TGTGCCAGCAGTATATTGGGACAGGGAAGTCAGCCCCAGCATTTT. Residues: CASSILGQGSQPQHF. This sequence joins TRBV28 and TRBJ1-5; TRBD1 matches 9 bases. CDR1 is MDHEN and CDR2 is SYDVKM in the germline V gene. V lost 5 bases, J lost 6 bases, and 8 bases stayed unmatched. This CDR3 is built from 15 residues. The variable domain in full, with the rest retrieved from reference TRBV28 and TRBJ1-5, is DVKVTQSSRYLVKRTGEKVFLECVQDMDHENMFWYRQDPGLGLRLIYFSYDVKMKEKGDIPEGYSVSREKKERFSLILESASTNQTSMYLCASSILGQGSQPQHFGDGTRLSIL.

This clonotype was observed once. The chain is built from TRBV12-3 or TRBV12-4 and TRBJ1-6; D unresolved. V was shortened by 5 bases and J by 6 bases, with 8 bases between the two germline ends. This CDR3 contains 13 residues. The DNA for the CDR3 is TGTGCCAGCAGTAACCAGATTAATTCACCCCTCCACTTT. This translates into CASSNQINSPLHF.

As DNA, the CDR3 is TGTGCCACCAGCAGAGGATCACGACGCCCCTACGAGCAGTACTTC. Translated: CATSRGSRRPYEQYF. The V gene is TRBV15, the J gene TRBJ2-7; D call uncertain. CDR1 and CDR2 from the germline V gene are LNHNV and YYDKDF (reference sequence). Trimming took 1 base from V and 2 from J, leaving 12 bases between them. The CDR3 has 15 residues.

DNA of the CDR3: TGTGCCAGCAGCCGGGACTGGCGACAAGAGACCCAGTACTTC. Translation gives CASSRDWRQETQYF. J is TRBJ2-5 and V is TRBV5-6, with a tentative D call TRBD2 (6 bases). CDR3 length equals 14 residues. Trimming cost V 4 bases and J 2 bases, with 12 bases left between them. CDR1 is SGHDT, CDR2 YYEEEE, per germline.

A remark on this clonotype: A much larger clone lies a single base off, so this may be a read error. V is TRBV6-6 and J is TRBJ1-6, with TRBD1 identical over 7 bases. Germline CDR1 reads MNHNY; CDR2 reads SVGAGI (reference sequence). Germline trimming cut 4 bases from V and 9 bases from J; bases unmatched to any gene: 3. The CDR3 covers 13 residues. The CDR3 spells CASSLTGLSPLHF. Written as DNA, the CDR3 is TGTGCCAGCAGTTTGACAGGGCTTTCACCCCTCCACTTT.

In regard to this clonotype: A read error is possible here, since a much larger clone lies one base away. The chain uses TRBV7-2 and TRBJ2-5, with a tentative D call TRBD2 (5 bases). The CDR3 contains 15 residues. Germline V gene data show CDR1 as SGHTA and CDR2 as FQGNSA. Trimming shortened V by 5 bases and J by 5 bases, and 18 bases separated the two germline ends. The CDR3 region is CASSQDGERRETQYF. As DNA, the CDR3 is TGTGCCAGCAGCCAGGACGGGGAGCGCAGGGAGACCCAGTACTTC.

The gene calls are TRBV20-1 and TRBJ1-1; D gene ambiguous. This CDR3 is built from 12 residues. The V and J ends lost 1 base and 7 bases respectively, with 10 bases between them. CDR1 is DFQATT, CDR2 SNEGSKA, per germline (reference sequence). CDR3 sequence: CSARVRGIEAFF. The CDR3 region has the DNA TGCAGTGCTAGAGTACGGGGAATTGAAGCTTTCTTT.

This clonotype turned up a few times. J is TRBJ2-1 and V is TRBV20-1; D might be TRBD1 (6 bases). The germline gives CDR1 DFQATT, CDR2 SNEGSKA (reference sequence). The CDR3 contains 14 residues. Trimming took off 6 bases at V and 4 bases at J, with 16 bases between the two ends. The CDR3 nucleotides read TGCAGTGCCGTGTTAGCGAGGGGGTACAATGAGCAGTTCTTC. Translated: CSAVLARGYNEQFF.

The rearrangement uses TRBV6-1 and TRBJ2-4, with 7 bases matching TRBD1. This CDR3 is 14 amino acids long. Germline assignment: CDR1 MNHNS and CDR2 SASEGT. The J segment lost 8 bases and the V segment lost 6 bases, leaving 10 bases of the junction unmatched. CDR3 DNA: TGTGCCAGCAGCCTAGACAGGGTGACGGACATTCAGTACTTC. Its protein is CASSLDRVTDIQYF.

The chain has TRBV7-2 and TRBJ2-5, with D perhaps TRBD1 (5 bases). V shed 5 bases and J shed 7 bases, with 11 bases lying between them. The CDR3 is made up of 12 amino acids. Germline lookup yields CDR1 SGHTA and CDR2 FQGNSA. CDR3 protein: CASSPQGWTQYF. The CDR3 DNA follows: TGTGCCAGCAGCCCCCAGGGTTGGACCCAGTACTTC.